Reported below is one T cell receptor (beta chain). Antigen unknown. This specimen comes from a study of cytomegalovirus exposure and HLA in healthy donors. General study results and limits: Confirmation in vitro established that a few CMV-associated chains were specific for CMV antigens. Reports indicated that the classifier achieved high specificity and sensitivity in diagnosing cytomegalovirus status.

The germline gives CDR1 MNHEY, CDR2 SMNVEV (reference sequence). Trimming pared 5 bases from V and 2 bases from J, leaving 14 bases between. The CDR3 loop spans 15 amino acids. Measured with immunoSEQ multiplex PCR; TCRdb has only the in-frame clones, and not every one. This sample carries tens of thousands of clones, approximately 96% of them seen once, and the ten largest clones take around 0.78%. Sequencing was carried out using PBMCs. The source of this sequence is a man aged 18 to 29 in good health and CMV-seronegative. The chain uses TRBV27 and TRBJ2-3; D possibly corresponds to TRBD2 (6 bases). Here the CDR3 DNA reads TGTGCCAGCAGTGCGACTCGGAGGGACACAGATACGCAGTATTTT. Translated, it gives CASSATRRDTDTQYF.